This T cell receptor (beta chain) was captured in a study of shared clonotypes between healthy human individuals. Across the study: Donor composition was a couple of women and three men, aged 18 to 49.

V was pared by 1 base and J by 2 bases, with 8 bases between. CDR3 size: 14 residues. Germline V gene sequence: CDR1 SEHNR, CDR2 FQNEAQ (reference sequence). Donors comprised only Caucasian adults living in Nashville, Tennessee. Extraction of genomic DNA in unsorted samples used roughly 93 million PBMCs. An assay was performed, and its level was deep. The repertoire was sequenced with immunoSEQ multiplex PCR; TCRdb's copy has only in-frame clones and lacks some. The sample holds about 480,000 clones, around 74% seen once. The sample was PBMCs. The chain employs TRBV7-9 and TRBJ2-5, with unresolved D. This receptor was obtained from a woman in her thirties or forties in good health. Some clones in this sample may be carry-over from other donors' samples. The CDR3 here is CASSLGGEQETQYF. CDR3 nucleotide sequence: TGTGCCAGCAGCTTAGGGGGTGAACAAGAGACCCAGTACTTC.